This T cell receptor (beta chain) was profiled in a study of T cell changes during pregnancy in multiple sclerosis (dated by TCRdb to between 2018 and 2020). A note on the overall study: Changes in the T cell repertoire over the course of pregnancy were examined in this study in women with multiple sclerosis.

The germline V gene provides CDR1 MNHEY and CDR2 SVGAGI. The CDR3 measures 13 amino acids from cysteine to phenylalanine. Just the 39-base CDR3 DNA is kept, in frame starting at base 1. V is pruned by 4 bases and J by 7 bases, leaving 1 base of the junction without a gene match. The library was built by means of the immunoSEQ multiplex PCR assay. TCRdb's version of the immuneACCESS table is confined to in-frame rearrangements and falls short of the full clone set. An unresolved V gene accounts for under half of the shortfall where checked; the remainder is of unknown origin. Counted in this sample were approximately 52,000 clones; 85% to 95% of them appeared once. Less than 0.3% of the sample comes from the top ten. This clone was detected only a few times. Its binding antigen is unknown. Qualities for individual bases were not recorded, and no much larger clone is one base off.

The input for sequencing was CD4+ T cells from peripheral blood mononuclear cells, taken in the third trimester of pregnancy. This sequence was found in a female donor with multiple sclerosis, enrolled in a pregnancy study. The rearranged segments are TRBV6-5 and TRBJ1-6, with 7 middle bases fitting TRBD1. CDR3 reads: CASSWGQNSPLHF. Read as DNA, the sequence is TGTGCCAGCAGTTGGGGACAGAATTCACCCCTCCACTTT.